This TCR beta chain was retrieved from a study of early T cells in non-severe SARS-CoV-2 infection. Individual cDNA molecules each received unique molecular identifiers attached to them. TCRdb reprocessed the 5' RACE reads with MiXCR, giving one entry per CDR3 protein. The sample yields about 98,000 distinct CDR3 sequences, about 12% seen once. Only a few counts were recorded for this clonotype. Trimming took off 5 bases at V and 7 bases at J, with 7 bases between the two ends. CDR3 length: 11 amino acids. Germline V lookup: CDR1 SEHNR, CDR2 FQNEAQ (reference sequence). The chain employs TRBV7-9 and TRBJ2-3, with D unresolved. Sequencing was performed on whole blood. The clonotype comes from an adult who was a healthcare worker with PCR-confirmed SARS-CoV-2 infection or an uninfected control (not recorded which). CDR3 sequence (DNA): TGTGCCAGCAGCCAATCCAATACGCAGTATTTT. Translating gives CASSQSNTQYF.